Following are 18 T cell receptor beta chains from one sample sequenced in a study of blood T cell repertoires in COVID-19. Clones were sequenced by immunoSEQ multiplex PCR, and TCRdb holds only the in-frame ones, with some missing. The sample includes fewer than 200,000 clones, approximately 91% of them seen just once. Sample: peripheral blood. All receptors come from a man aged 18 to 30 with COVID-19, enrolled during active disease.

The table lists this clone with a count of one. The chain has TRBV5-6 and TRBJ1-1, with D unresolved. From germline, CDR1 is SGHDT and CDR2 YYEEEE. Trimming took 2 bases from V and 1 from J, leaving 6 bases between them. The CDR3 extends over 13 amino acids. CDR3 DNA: TGTGCCAGCAGCTTTGGAGCGAACACTGAAGCTTTCTTT. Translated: CASSFGANTEAFF.

CDR3: CASKTGSNEQFF. DNA for the CDR3: TGTGCCAGCAAGACAGGTTCCAATGAGCAGTTCTTC. This rearrangement joins TRBV2 to TRBJ2-1, with a tentative D call TRBD1 (6 bases). There are 12 residues in the CDR3. Per the germline V gene, CDR1 is SNHLY and CDR2 is FYNNEI. Trimming removed 7 bases from V and 6 bases from J, with 10 bases in between.

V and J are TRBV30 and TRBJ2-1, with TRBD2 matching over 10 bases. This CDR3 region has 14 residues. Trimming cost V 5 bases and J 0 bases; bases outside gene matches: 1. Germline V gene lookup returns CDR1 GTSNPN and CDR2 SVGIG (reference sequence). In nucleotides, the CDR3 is TGTGCCTGGGCTAGCGGGAGCTCCTACAATGAGCAGTTCTTC. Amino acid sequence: CAWASGSSYNEQFF.

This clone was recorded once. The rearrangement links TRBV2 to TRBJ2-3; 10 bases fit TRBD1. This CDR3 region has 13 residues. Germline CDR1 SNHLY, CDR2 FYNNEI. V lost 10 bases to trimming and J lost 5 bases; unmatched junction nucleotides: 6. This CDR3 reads CATRDRGVDTQYF. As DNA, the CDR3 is TGTGCCACCCGGGACAGGGGAGTAGATACGCAGTATTTT.

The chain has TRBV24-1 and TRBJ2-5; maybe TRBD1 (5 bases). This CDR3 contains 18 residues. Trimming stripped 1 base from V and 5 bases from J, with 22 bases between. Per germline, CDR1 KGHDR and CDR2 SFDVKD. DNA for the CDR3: TGTGCCACCAGTGATTTTGGGCAGGGTTGGCGACCTCAGGAGACCCAGTACTTC. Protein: CATSDFGQGWRPQETQYF.

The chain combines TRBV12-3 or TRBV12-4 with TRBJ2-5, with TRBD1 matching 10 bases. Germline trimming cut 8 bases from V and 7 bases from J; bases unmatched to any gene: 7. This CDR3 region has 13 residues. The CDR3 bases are TGTGCCAGCGACAGGGGGCGCGACGGGACCCAGTACTTC. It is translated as CASDRGRDGTQYF.

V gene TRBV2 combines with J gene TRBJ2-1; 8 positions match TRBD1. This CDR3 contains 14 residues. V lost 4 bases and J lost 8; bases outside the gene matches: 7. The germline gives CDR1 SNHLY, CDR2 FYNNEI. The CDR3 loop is CASSADRGWDEQFF. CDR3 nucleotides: TGTGCCAGCAGTGCTGACAGGGGCTGGGATGAGCAGTTCTTC.

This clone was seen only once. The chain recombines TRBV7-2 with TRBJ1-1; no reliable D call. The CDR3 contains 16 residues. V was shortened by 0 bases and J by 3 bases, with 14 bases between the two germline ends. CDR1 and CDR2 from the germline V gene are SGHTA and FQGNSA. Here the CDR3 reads CASSLALRAPDTEAFF. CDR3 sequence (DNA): TGTGCCAGCAGCTTAGCTTTGCGGGCCCCAGACACTGAAGCTTTCTTT.

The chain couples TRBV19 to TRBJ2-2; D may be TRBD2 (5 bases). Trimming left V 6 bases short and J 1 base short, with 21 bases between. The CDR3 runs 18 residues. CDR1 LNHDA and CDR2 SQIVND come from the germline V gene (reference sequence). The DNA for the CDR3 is TGTGCCAGTAGCTGGTCCAAGGGAGCTGGCTTGAACACCGGGGAGCTGTTTTTT. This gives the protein CASSWSKGAGLNTGELFF.

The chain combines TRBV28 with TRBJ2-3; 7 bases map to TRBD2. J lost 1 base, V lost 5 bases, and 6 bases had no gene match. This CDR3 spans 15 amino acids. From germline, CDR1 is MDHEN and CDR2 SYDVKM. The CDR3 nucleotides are TGTGCCAGCAGTCCAGGGACTACTCGCACAGATACGCAGTATTTT. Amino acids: CASSPGTTRTDTQYF.

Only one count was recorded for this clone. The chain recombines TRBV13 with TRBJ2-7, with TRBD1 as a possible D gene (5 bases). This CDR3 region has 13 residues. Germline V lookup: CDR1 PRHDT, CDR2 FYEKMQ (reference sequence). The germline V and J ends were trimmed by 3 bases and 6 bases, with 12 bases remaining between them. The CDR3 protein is CASSLGQVSEQYF. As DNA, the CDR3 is TGTGCCAGCAGCTTGGGGCAGGTCAGCGAGCAGTACTTC.

CDR3 protein: CASRTLGTDRLLSNSPLHF. The CDR3 DNA reads as TGCGCCAGCAGGACTCTCGGGACAGACCGTTTACTTTCGAATTCACCCCTCCACTTT. The V and J genes are TRBV5-1 and TRBJ1-6; 7 nucleotides align to TRBD1. The V segment lost 5 bases and the J segment 7 bases; nucleotides outside the gene matches: 21. The CDR3 spans 19 residues. The V gene's germline CDR1 is SGHRS and CDR2 YFSETQ.

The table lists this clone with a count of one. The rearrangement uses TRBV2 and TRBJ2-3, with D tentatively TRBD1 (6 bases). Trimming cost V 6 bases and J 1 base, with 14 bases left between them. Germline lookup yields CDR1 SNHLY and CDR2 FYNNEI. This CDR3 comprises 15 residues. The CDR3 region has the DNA TGTGCCAGCAGACCGGACAGTGGAGGCACAGATACGCAGTATTTT. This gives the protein CASRPDSGGTDTQYF.

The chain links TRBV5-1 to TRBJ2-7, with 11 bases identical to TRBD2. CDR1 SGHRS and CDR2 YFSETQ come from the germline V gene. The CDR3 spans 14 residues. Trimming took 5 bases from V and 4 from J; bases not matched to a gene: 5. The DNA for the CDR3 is TGCGCCAGCAGTTTTACTAGCGGGAGTTACGAGCAGTACTTC. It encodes CASSFTSGSYEQYF.

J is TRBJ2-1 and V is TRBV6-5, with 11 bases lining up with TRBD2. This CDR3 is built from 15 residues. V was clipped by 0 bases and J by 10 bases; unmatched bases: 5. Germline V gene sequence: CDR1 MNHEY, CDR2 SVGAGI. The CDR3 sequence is CASSYSSGRAGEQFF. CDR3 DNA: TGTGCCAGCAGTTACTCTAGCGGGAGGGCTGGGGAGCAGTTCTTC.

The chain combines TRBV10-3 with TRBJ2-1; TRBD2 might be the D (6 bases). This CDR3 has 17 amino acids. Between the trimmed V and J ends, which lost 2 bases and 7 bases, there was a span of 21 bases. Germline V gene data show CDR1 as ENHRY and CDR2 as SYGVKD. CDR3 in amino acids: CAISEDSGEPSGNEQFF. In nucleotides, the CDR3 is TGTGCCATCAGTGAGGATTCGGGAGAGCCATCTGGTAATGAGCAGTTCTTC.

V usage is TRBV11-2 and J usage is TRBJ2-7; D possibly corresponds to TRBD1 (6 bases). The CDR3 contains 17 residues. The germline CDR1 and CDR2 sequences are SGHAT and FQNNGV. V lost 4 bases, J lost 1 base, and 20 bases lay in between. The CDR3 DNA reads TGTGCCAGCAGCTCCCTGGGGCAGGGGCACCATTCCTACGAGCAGTACTTC. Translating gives CASSSLGQGHHSYEQYF. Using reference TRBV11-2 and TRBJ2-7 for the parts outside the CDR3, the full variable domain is EAGVAQSPRYKIIEKRQSVAFWCNPISGHATLYWYQQILGQGPKLLIQFQNNGVVDDSQLPKDRFSAERLKGVDSTLKIQPAKLEDSAVYLCASSSLGQGHHSYEQYFGPGTRLTVT.

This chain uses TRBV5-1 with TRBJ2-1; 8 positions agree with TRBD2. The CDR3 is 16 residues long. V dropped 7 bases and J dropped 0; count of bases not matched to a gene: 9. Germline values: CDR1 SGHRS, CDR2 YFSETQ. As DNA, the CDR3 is TGCGCCAGCTCCCCATCACTAGCGGTCTCCTACAATGAGCAGTTCTTC. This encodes CASSPSLAVSYNEQFF.